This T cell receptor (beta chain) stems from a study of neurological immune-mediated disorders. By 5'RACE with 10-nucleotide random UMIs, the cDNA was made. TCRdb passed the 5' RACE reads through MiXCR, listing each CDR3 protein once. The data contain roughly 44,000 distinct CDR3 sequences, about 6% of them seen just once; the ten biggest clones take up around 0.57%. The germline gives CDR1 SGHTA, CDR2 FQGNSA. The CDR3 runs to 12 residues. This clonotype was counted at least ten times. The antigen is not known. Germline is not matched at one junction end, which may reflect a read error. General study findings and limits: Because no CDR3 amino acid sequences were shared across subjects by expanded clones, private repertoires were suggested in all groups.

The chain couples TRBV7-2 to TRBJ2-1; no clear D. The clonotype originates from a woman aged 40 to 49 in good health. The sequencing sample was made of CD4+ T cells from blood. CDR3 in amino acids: CASSSSIRRVIF. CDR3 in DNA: TGTGCCAGCAGCTCATCGATACGCAGAGTAATCTTC.